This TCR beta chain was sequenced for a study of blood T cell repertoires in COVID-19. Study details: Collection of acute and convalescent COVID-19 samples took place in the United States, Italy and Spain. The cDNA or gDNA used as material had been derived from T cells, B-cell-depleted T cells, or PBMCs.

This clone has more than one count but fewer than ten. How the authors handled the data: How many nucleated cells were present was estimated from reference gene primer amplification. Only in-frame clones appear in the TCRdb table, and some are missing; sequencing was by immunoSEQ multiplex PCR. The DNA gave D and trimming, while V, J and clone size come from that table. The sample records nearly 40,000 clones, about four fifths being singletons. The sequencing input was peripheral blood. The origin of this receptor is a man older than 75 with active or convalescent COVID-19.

CDR3 sequence: CASSVEGGFLSGANVLTF. The CDR3 coding sequence is TGTGCCAGCAGCGTAGAGGGAGGGTTTCTATCTGGGGCCAACGTCCTGACTTTC. This chain connects TRBV9 to TRBJ2-6, with 7 nucleotides matching TRBD2. The CDR3 spans 18 residues. The V and J ends lost 0 bases and 1 base, in that order; junction bases with no gene match: 7. Germline V gives CDR1 SGDLS, CDR2 YYNGEE.